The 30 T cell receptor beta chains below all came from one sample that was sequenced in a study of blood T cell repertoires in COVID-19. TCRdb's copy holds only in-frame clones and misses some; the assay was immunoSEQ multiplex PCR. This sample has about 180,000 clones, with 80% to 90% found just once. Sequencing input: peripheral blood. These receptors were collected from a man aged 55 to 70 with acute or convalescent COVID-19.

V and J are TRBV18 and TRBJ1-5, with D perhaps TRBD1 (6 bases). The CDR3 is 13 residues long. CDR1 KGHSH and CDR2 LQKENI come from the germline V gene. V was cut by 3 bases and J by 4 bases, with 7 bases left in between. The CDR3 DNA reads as TGTGCCAGCTCACCTGGACAGAATCAGCCCCAGCATTTT. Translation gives CASSPGQNQPQHF. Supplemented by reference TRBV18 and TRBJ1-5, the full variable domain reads NAGVMQNPRHLVRRRGQEARLRCSPMKGHSHVYWYRQLPEEGLKFMVYLQKENIIDESGMPKERFSAEFPKEGPSILRIQQVVRGDSAAYFCASSPGQNQPQHFGDGTRLSIL.

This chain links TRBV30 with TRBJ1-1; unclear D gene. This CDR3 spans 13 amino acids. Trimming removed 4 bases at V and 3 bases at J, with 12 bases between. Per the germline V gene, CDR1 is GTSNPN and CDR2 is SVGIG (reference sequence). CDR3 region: CAWTERDYTEAFF. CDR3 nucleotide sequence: TGTGCCTGGACCGAGAGGGATTACACTGAAGCTTTCTTT.

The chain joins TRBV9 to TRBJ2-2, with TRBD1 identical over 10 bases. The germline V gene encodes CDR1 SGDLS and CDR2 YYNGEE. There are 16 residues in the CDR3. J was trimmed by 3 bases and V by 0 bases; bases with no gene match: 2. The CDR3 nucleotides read TGTGCCAGCAGCGTAGGGGACAGGGGACACACCGGGGAGCTGTTTTTT. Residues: CASSVGDRGHTGELFF.

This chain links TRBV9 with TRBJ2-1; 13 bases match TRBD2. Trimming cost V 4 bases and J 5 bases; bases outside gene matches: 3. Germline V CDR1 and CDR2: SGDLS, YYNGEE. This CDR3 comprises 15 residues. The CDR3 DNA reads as TGTGCCAGCAGCCTGGGACTAGCGGGAAACAATGAGCAGTTCTTC. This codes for CASSLGLAGNNEQFF.

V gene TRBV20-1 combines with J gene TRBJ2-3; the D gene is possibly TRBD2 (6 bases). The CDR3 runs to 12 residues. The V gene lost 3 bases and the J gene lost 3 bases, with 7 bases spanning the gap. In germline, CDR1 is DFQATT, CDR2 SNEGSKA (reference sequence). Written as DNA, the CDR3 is TGCAGTGCTAGTCGGGAGACAGATACGCAGTATTTT. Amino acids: CSASRETDTQYF.

CDR3 nucleotide sequence: TGCGCCAGCAGCTTGGAAAAGCGGGAGGGCAGGGAGACCCAGTACTTC. Translated: CASSLEKREGRETQYF. The chain recombines TRBV5-1 with TRBJ2-5; TRBD2 matches 10 bases. Germline-derived CDR1 and CDR2 are SGHRS and YFSETQ. This CDR3 comprises 16 residues. The trim removed 0 bases at V and 5 bases at J, leaving 7 bases unmatched.

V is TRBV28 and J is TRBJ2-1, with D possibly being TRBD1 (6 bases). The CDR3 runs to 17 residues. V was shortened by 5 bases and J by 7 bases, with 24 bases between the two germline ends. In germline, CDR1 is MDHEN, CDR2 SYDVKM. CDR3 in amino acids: CASSQPWRTVARNEQFF. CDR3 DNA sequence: TGTGCCAGCAGTCAACCTTGGAGGACAGTTGCTAGGAATGAGCAGTTCTTC.

This CDR3 is CASSSNTGGGYTF. For the CDR3, the DNA is TGTGCCAGCAGTTCTAATACAGGGGGTGGCTACACCTTC. This chain joins TRBV6-5 and TRBJ1-2, with 8 bases fitting TRBD1. This CDR3 comprises 13 residues. From germline, CDR1 is MNHEY and CDR2 SVGAGI. The V segment lost 4 bases and the J segment 7 bases; nucleotides outside the gene matches: 5.

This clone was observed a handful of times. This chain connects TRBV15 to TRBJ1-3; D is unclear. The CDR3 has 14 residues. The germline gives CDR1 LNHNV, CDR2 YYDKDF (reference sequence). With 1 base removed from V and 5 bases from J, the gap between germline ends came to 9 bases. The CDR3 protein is CATSRGGVRNTIYF. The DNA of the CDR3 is TGTGCCACCAGCAGAGGGGGAGTTCGAAACACCATATATTTT.

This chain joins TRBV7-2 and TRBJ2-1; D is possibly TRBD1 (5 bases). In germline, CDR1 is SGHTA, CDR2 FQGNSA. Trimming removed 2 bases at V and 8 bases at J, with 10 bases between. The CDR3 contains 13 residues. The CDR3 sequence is CASSLNQGDEQFF. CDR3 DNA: TGTGCCAGCAGCTTAAATCAAGGGGATGAGCAGTTCTTC.

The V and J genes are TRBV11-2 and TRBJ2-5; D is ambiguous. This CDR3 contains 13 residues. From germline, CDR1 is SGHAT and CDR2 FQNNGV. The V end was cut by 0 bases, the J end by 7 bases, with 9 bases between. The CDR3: CASSLEAAGTQYF. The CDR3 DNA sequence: TGTGCCAGCAGCTTAGAAGCCGCCGGGACCCAGTACTTC.

CDR3 loop: CASSSGRRELPHDEQFF. The CDR3 DNA sequence: TGTGCCAGCAGTTCTGGGCGGCGGGAGCTACCACACGATGAGCAGTTCTTC. The chain links TRBV27 to TRBJ2-1; 7 bases match TRBD2. V lost 4 bases and J lost 8; bases outside the gene matches: 17. Germline values: CDR1 MNHEY, CDR2 SMNVEV (reference sequence). The CDR3 spans 17 residues.

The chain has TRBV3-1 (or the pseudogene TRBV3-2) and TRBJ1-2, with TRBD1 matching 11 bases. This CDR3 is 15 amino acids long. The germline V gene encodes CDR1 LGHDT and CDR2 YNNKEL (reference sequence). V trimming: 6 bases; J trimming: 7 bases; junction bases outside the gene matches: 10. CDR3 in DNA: TGTGCCAGCAGTCCCTCCGGGACAGGGGGTTTTGGCTACACCTTC. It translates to CASSPSGTGGFGYTF.

The CDR3 sequence: CASSHRDRGRGDTEAFF. CDR3 coding DNA: TGTGCCAGCAGCCATCGGGACAGGGGGCGCGGGGACACTGAAGCTTTCTTT. The chain joins TRBV7-9 to TRBJ1-1; 12 nucleotides agree with TRBD1. The V gene end was trimmed by 5 bases and the J gene end by 3 bases; junction bases not matched to a gene: 10. Germline V gene sequence: CDR1 SEHNR, CDR2 FQNEAQ (reference sequence). CDR3 length: 17 residues.

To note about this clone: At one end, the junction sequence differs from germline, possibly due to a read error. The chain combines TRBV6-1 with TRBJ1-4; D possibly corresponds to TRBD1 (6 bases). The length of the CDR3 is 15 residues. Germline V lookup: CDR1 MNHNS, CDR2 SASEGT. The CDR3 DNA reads TGTGCCAGCCGTGATACAGGGAACCTAATGAAAAAACTGTTTTTT. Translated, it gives CASRDTGNLMKKLFF.

The CDR3 here is CASSLGTVSSDEQYF. The CDR3 DNA is TGTGCCAGCAGCTTAGGGACAGTTTCTTCAGACGAGCAGTACTTC. J is TRBJ2-7 and V is TRBV7-9, with TRBD1 as a possible D gene (6 bases). Trimming left V 1 base short and J 5 bases short, with 15 bases between. This CDR3 region has 15 residues. CDR1 is SEHNR and CDR2 is FQNEAQ in the germline V gene (reference sequence). The full variable domain, with the rest looked up from reference TRBV7-9 and TRBJ2-7, is DTGVSQNPRHKITKRGQNVTFRCDPISEHNRLYWYRQTLGQGPEFLTYFQNEAQLEKSRLLSDRFSAERPKGSFSTLEIQRTEQGDSAMYLCASSLGTVSSDEQYFGPGTRLTVT.

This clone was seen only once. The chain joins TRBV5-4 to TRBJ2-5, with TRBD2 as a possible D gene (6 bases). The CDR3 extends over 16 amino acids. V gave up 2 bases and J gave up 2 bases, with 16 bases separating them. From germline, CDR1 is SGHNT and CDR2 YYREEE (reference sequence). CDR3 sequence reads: CASSLNRGMGQETQYF. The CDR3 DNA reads TGTGCCAGCAGCTTAAACCGGGGGATGGGGCAAGAGACCCAGTACTTC.

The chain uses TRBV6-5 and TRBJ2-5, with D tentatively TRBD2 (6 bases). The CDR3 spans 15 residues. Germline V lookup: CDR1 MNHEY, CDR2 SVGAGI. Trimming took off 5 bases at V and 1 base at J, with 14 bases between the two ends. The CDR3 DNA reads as TGTGCCAGCAGTCTACCCCTAGCGATCCAAGAGACCCAGTACTTC. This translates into CASSLPLAIQETQYF.

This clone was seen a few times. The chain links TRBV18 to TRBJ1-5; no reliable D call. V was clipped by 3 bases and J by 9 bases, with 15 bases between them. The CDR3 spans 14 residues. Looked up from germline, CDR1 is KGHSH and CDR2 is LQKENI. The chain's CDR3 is CASSPAEGLSPQHF. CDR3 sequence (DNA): TGTGCCAGCTCACCGGCGGAGGGCCTTTCGCCCCAGCATTTT.

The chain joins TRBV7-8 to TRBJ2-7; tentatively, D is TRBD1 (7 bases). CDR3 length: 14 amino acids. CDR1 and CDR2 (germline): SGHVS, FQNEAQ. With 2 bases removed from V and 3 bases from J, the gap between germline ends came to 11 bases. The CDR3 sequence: CASSLNRGGYEQYF. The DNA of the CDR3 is TGTGCCAGCAGCTTAAACAGGGGAGGCTACGAGCAGTACTTC.

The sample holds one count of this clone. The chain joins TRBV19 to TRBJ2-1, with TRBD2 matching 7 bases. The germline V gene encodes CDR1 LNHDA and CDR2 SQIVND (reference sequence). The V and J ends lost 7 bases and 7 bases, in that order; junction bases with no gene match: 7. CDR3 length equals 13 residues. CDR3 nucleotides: TGTGCCAGTACCGCCTTAGCGGGTAATGAGCAGTTCTTC. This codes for CASTALAGNEQFF.

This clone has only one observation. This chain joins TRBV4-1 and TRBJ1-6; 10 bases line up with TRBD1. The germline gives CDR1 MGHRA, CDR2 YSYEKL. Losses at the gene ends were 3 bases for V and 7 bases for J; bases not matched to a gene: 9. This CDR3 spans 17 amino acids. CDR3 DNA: TGCGCCAGCAGCCAGGACCGGGACAGGGGATCCAATTCACCCCTCCACTTT. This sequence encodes CASSQDRDRGSNSPLHF.

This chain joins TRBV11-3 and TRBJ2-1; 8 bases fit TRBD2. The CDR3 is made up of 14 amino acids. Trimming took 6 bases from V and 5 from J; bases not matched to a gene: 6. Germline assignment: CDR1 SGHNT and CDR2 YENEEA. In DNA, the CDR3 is TGTGCCAGCAGGCGCTCCGGGGGGGACAATGAGCAGTTCTTC. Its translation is CASRRSGGDNEQFF.

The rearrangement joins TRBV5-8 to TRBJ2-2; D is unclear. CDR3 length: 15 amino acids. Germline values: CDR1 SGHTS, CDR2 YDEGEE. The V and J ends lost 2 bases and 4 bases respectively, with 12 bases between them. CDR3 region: CASSLGGVTTGELFF. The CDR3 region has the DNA TGTGCCAGCAGCTTAGGCGGAGTAACCACCGGGGAGCTGTTTTTT.

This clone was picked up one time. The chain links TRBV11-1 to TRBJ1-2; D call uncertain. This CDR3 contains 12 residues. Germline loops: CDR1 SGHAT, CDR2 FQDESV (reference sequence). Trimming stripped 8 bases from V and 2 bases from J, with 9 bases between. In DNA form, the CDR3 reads TGTGCCAGCGCGAAAGAAAACTATGGCTACACCTTC. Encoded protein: CASAKENYGYTF.

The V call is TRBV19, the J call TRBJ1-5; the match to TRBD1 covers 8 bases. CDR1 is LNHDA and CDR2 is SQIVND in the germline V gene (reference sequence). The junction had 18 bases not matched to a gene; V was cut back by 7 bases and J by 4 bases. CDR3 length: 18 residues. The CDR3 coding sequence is TGTGCCAGTAACCGTCAAGGACAGGGTCGCCCACTAAATCAGCCCCAGCATTTT. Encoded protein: CASNRQGQGRPLNQPQHF.

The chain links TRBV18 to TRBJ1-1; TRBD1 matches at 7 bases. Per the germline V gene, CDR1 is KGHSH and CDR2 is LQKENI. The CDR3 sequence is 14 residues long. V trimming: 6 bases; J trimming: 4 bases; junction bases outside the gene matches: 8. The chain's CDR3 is CASSLRGGITEAFF. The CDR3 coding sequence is TGTGCCAGCTCCCTCCGAGGGGGCATCACTGAAGCTTTCTTT.

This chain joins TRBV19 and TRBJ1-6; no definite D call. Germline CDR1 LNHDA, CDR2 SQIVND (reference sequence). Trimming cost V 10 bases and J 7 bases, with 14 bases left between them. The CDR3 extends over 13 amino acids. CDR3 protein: CATREIRNSPLHF. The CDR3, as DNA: TGTGCCACCCGGGAGATTCGAAATTCACCCCTCCACTTT.

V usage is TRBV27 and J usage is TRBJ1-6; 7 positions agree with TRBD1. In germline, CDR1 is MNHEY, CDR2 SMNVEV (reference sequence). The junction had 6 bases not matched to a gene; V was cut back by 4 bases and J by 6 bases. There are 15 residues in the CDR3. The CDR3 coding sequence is TGTGCCAGCAGTTCACCGGGACAGCTTAATTCACCCCTCCACTTT. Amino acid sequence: CASSSPGQLNSPLHF.

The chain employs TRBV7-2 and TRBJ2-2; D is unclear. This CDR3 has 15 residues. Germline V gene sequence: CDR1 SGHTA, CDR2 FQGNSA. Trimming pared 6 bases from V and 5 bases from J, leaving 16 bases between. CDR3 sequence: CASRSSPLITGELFF. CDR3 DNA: TGTGCCAGCAGAAGCTCCCCCCTTATTACCGGGGAGCTGTTTTTT.